These 26 T cell receptor beta chains came from one sample sequenced in a study of blood T cell repertoires in COVID-19. This table comes from immunoSEQ multiplex PCR, and its TCRdb copy is limited to in-frame clones, with some not included. The sample has more than 250,000 clones; about 92% are singletons. Sequenced material: PBMCs or T cells enriched from blood (not recorded which). These receptors were obtained from a woman aged 25 to 39 who had recovered from COVID-19.

Note on this clone: Different DNA sequences within this sample yield the same CDR3. J is TRBJ2-7 and V is TRBV9, with 8 bases that match TRBD2. Per germline, CDR1 SGDLS and CDR2 YYNGEE. This CDR3 spans 14 amino acids. V shed 3 bases, J shed 1 base, and the junction held 3 bases outside the gene matches. CDR3 residues: CASSAGTSSYEQYF. Here the CDR3 DNA reads TGTGCCAGCAGCGCAGGGACTAGTTCCTACGAGCAGTACTTC.

The sample holds one count of this clone. The gene calls are TRBV7-8 and TRBJ2-1; 10 bases agree with TRBD1. The trim removed 5 bases at V and 8 bases at J, leaving 9 bases unmatched. This CDR3 is 15 amino acids long. CDR1 SGHVS and CDR2 FQNEAQ come from the germline V gene. CDR3 amino acids: CASSVRDRGMDEQFF. DNA of the CDR3: TGTGCCAGCAGCGTCCGGGACAGGGGTATGGATGAGCAGTTCTTC.

This clone was picked up one time. The gene calls are TRBV29-1 and TRBJ2-1; 11 nucleotides agree with TRBD1. Germline V gene sequence: CDR1 SQVTM, CDR2 ANQGSEA. The CDR3 sequence is 13 residues long. Trimming cost V 5 bases and J 7 bases; bases outside gene matches: 4. The CDR3 loop is CSVRTGGRNEQFF. The CDR3 coding sequence is TGCAGCGTTCGGACAGGGGGCCGGAATGAGCAGTTCTTC.

This rearrangement joins TRBV19 to TRBJ2-5; TRBD1 agrees at 8 bases. J gave up 4 bases and V 4 bases, and 2 bases lay outside the gene matches. Per the germline V gene, CDR1 is LNHDA and CDR2 is SQIVND (reference sequence). This CDR3 is built from 13 residues. The chain's CDR3 is CASSNQGAETQYF. CDR3 nucleotide sequence: TGTGCCAGTAGTAACCAGGGGGCAGAGACCCAGTACTTC.

This clone appeared a few times. This chain connects TRBV28 to TRBJ1-5; no reliable D call. Per germline, CDR1 MDHEN and CDR2 SYDVKM. The CDR3 runs to 16 residues. With 4 bases removed from V and 5 bases from J, the gap between germline ends came to 18 bases. CDR3 nucleotides: TGTGCCAGCAGTTCCCACGAGAGGCCAGTTGATCAGCCCCAGCATTTT. Protein sequence: CASSSHERPVDQPQHF. Drawing the rest from reference TRBV28 and TRBJ1-5, the complete variable domain is DVKVTQSSRYLVKRTGEKVFLECVQDMDHENMFWYRQDPGLGLRLIYFSYDVKMKEKGDIPEGYSVSREKKERFSLILESASTNQTSMYLCASSSHERPVDQPQHFGDGTRLSIL.

The chain employs TRBV27 and TRBJ2-5; D not resolved. Trimming removed 5 bases from V and 5 bases from J, with 9 bases in between. There are 12 residues in the CDR3. In germline, CDR1 is MNHEY, CDR2 SMNVEV (reference sequence). CDR3 sequence: CASSPVGETQYF. In DNA, the CDR3 is TGTGCCAGCAGTCCTGTCGGGGAGACCCAGTACTTC.

The chain uses TRBV28 and TRBJ1-1, with no clear D. The CDR3 loop spans 13 amino acids. CDR1 and CDR2 from the germline V gene are MDHEN and SYDVKM. With 3 bases removed from V and 4 bases from J, the gap between germline ends came to 9 bases. CDR3 loop: CASSFGGSTEAFF. The DNA of the CDR3 is TGTGCCAGCAGTTTTGGAGGGTCCACTGAAGCTTTCTTT.

The rearrangement links TRBV2 to TRBJ1-6, with D possibly being TRBD1 (6 bases). The CDR3 has 16 residues. The ends were cut back, 1 base at V and 3 bases at J, with 10 bases in the middle. Germline assignment: CDR1 SNHLY and CDR2 FYNNEI. The CDR3 DNA follows: TGTGCCAGCAGTGAAGGGGGAGGGGGCTATAATTCACCCCTCCACTTT. Translated, it gives CASSEGGGGYNSPLHF.

The chain recombines TRBV20-1 with TRBJ1-5, with D unclear. CDR3 size: 11 residues. CDR1 is DFQATT, CDR2 SNEGSKA, per germline (reference sequence). V lost 1 base and J 9 bases, leaving 7 bases between the germline ends. CDR3 sequence reads: CSARGGGPQHF. The CDR3 DNA reads as TGCAGTGCTAGAGGTGGCGGGCCCCAGCATTTT.

J is TRBJ1-2 and V is TRBV6-5; possibly TRBD1 for D (6 bases). The CDR3 extends over 14 amino acids. Trimming stripped 7 bases from V and 4 bases from J, with 16 bases between. Germline values: CDR1 MNHEY, CDR2 SVGAGI. CDR3 loop: CASTLLGGLYGYTF. CDR3 DNA: TGTGCCAGCACCCTCCTCGGGGGGCTCTATGGCTACACCTTC.

This chain joins TRBV12-3 or TRBV12-4 and TRBJ1-2; TRBD1 agrees at 9 bases. V was pared by 8 bases and J by 2 bases, with 3 bases of the junction left unmatched. There are 13 residues in the CDR3. CDR3 in DNA: TGTGCCAGCGGGACAGGGTTAAACTATGGCTACACCTTC. Its protein product is CASGTGLNYGYTF.

The V and J genes are TRBV11-2 and TRBJ1-1, with D perhaps matching TRBD1 (6 bases). V was trimmed by 5 bases and J by 3 bases, leaving 19 bases between them. The CDR3 covers 16 residues. Germline V gene sequence: CDR1 SGHAT, CDR2 FQNNGV. The CDR3 DNA reads TGTGCCAGCAGCCGAACCATGGGGGCCATGGACACTGAAGCTTTCTTT. Translation gives CASSRTMGAMDTEAFF.

V gene TRBV5-1 combines with J gene TRBJ2-7; 7 positions match TRBD2. The CDR3 totals 15 residues. Germline loops: CDR1 SGHRS, CDR2 YFSETQ. The J segment lost 4 bases and the V segment lost 2 bases, leaving 9 bases of the junction unmatched. The CDR3: CASSFLAGAPYEQYF. CDR3 nucleotide sequence: TGCGCCAGCAGCTTCTTAGCGGGTGCGCCGTACGAGCAGTACTTC.

This clone has more than one count but fewer than ten. The rearrangement links TRBV19 to TRBJ1-1; a weak D match, TRBD1 (5 bases). The CDR3 has 13 amino acids. The V end lost 10 bases, the J end lost 1 base, and 13 bases lay between the germline ends. The germline V gene has CDR1 LNHDA and CDR2 SQIVND (reference sequence). The CDR3 DNA follows: TGTGCCACCACGCGCGGGGGGAACACTGAAGCTTTCTTT. It translates to CATTRGGNTEAFF. Full variable domain (remainder filled in from reference TRBV19 and TRBJ1-1): DGGITQSPKYLFRKEGQNVTLSCEQNLNHDAMYWYRQDPGQGLRLIYYSQIVNDFQKGDIAEGYSVSREKKESFPLTVTSAQKNPTAFYLCATTRGGNTEAFFGQGTRLTVV.

The V gene is TRBV5-1, the J gene TRBJ2-1, with 9 bases lining up with TRBD1. The germline CDR1 and CDR2 sequences are SGHRS and YFSETQ. The CDR3 runs to 17 residues. Trimming cost V 0 bases and J 3 bases; bases outside gene matches: 7. The CDR3 coding sequence is TGCGCCAGCAGCTTGGAGGCGGGACAGGGCGGCTACAATGAGCAGTTCTTC. Its translation is CASSLEAGQGGYNEQFF.

The V and J genes are TRBV3-1 (or the pseudogene TRBV3-2) and TRBJ2-7; perhaps TRBD1 as D (5 bases). Germline CDR1 reads LGHDT; CDR2 reads YNNKEL (reference sequence). The CDR3 runs to 15 residues. Trimming took 0 bases from V and 3 from J, leaving 12 bases between them. The CDR3 DNA is TGTGCCAGCAGCCAAGACAGGGTCCGCGGCTACGAGCAGTACTTC. Translated: CASSQDRVRGYEQYF.

This chain joins TRBV7-3 and TRBJ2-1; 7 bases align to TRBD1. The V gene end was trimmed by 5 bases and the J gene end by 8 bases; junction bases not matched to a gene: 9. From germline, CDR1 is SGHTA and CDR2 FQGTGA. There are 14 residues in the CDR3. The CDR3 DNA sequence: TGTGCCAGCAGCCGAGGGGGCAGGGCCGATGAGCAGTTCTTC. This gives the protein CASSRGGRADEQFF. The full variable domain, in which reference TRBV7-3 and TRBJ2-1 provide the parts outside the CDR3, is GAGVSQTPSNKVTEKGKYVELRCDPISGHTALYWYRQSLGQGPEFLIYFQGTGAADDSGLPNDRFFAVRPEGSVSTLKIQRTERGDSAVYLCASSRGGRADEQFFGPGTRLTVL.

V gene TRBV4-1 combines with J gene TRBJ1-3, with TRBD1 matching 9 bases. In germline, CDR1 is MGHRA, CDR2 YSYEKL. The CDR3 extends over 18 amino acids. Trimming took 0 bases from V and 2 from J; bases not matched to a gene: 8. The CDR3 region is CASSQDSRTGAPGNTIYF. CDR3 sequence (DNA): TGCGCCAGCAGCCAAGATTCCCGGACAGGGGCACCTGGAAACACCATATATTTT.

The CDR3 sequence is CSASTGSGRSEQFF. CDR3 nucleotide sequence: TGCAGTGCTAGTACGGGTAGCGGGAGGAGTGAGCAGTTCTTC. The genes are TRBV20-1 and TRBJ2-1; 10 nucleotides align to TRBD2. Losses at the gene ends were 3 bases for V and 9 bases for J; bases not matched to a gene: 8. Per germline, CDR1 DFQATT and CDR2 SNEGSKA (reference sequence). The CDR3 contains 14 residues.

V usage is TRBV28 and J usage is TRBJ2-7, with a weak D call TRBD1 (6 bases). V was clipped by 10 bases and J by 2 bases, with 15 bases between them. Germline lookup yields CDR1 MDHEN and CDR2 SYDVKM. The length of the CDR3 is 13 residues. The CDR3 spells CATYRDTAYEQYF. The CDR3 region has the DNA TGTGCCACCTATCGGGACACAGCCTACGAGCAGTACTTC. Variable domain in full (rest from reference TRBV28 and TRBJ2-7): DVKVTQSSRYLVKRTGEKVFLECVQDMDHENMFWYRQDPGLGLRLIYFSYDVKMKEKGDIPEGYSVSREKKERFSLILESASTNQTSMYLCATYRDTAYEQYFGPGTRLTVT.

The V gene is TRBV29-1, the J gene TRBJ1-1; D is perhaps TRBD1 (6 bases). Trimming removed 7 bases from V and 1 base from J, with 10 bases in between. The CDR3 spans 12 residues. Germline CDR1 reads SQVTM; CDR2 reads ANQGSEA. CDR3 sequence (DNA): TGCAGCGCGTGGACAGCGAACACTGAAGCTTTCTTT. Translation: CSAWTANTEAFF.

V usage is TRBV7-6 and J usage is TRBJ1-3, with TRBD1 matching 9 bases. The CDR3 length is 18 residues. Germline V gene lookup returns CDR1 SGHVS and CDR2 FNYEAQ. Germline trimming cut 1 base from V and 0 bases from J; bases unmatched to any gene: 7. The CDR3 nucleotides read TGTGCCAGCAGCTTAGGAGGGACAGGGTTGTCCTCTGGAAACACCATATATTTT. It translates to CASSLGGTGLSSGNTIYF. The full variable domain, its missing parts supplied by reference TRBV7-6 and TRBJ1-3, is GAGVSQSPRYKVTKRGQDVALRCDPISGHVSLYWYRQALGQGPEFLTYFNYEAQQDKSGLPNDRFSAERPEGSISTLTIQRTEQRDSAMYRCASSLGGTGLSSGNTIYFGEGSWLTVV.

The J gene is TRBJ2-7, the V gene TRBV6-5; TRBD1 matches at 8 bases. From germline, CDR1 is MNHEY and CDR2 SVGAGI. This CDR3 region has 15 residues. Trimming at V came to 6 bases and at J to 3 bases, leaving 10 bases not matched to a gene. The CDR3 sequence: CASRRPGTGLYEQYF. The CDR3 bases are TGTGCCAGCAGGCGTCCCGGGACAGGCCTCTACGAGCAGTACTTC.

The J gene is TRBJ2-5, the V gene TRBV2; D call uncertain. V gave up 6 bases and J gave up 0 bases, with 8 bases separating them. The CDR3 has 13 amino acids. Germline V gene lookup returns CDR1 SNHLY and CDR2 FYNNEI. The CDR3 nucleotides read TGTGCCAGCAGCAAAAACTACCAAGAGACCCAGTACTTC. Translated: CASSKNYQETQYF. Using reference TRBV2 and TRBJ2-5 for the parts outside the CDR3, the full variable domain is EPEVTQTPSHQVTQMGQEVILRCVPISNHLYFYWYRQILGQKVEFLVSFYNNEISEKSEIFDDQFSVERPDGSNFTLKIRSTKLEDSAMYFCASSKNYQETQYFGPGTRLLVL.

This CDR3 reads CASSQWDRGHSEKLFF. In DNA, the CDR3 is TGTGCCAGCAGCCAATGGGACAGGGGCCACAGTGAAAAACTGTTTTTT. The rearrangement links TRBV3-1 (or the pseudogene TRBV3-2) to TRBJ1-4, with 10 bases identical to TRBD1. The CDR3 sequence is 16 residues long. The germline V gene encodes CDR1 LGHDT and CDR2 YNNKEL (reference sequence). J was trimmed by 7 bases and V by 2 bases; bases with no gene match: 7.

The chain is built from TRBV20-1 and TRBJ2-7; possible D gene TRBD2, 5 bases. Germline V gene data show CDR1 as DFQATT and CDR2 as SNEGSKA (reference sequence). CDR3 length: 11 residues. Trimming removed 6 bases from V and 3 bases from J, with 9 bases in between. CDR3 protein: CSAVGVYEQYF. The CDR3 DNA is TGCAGTGCGGTGGGAGTCTACGAGCAGTACTTC.